This T cell receptor (beta chain) was profiled in a study of T cells in Graves' hyperthyroidism and ophthalmopathy. The study, taken as a whole, reports: Before onset, by a median of around six months, the model predicted ophthalmopathy.

Authors of the study amplified TCR beta CDR3 regions from RNA transcripts. HTBI primers were used for first-round RT-PCR of the TCR CDR3. Via MiXCR, TCRdb re-called the multiplex PCR reads, giving one row per CDR3 protein. The repertoire includes some 370,000 distinct CDR3 sequences, about 18% of them detected once, and approximately 33% sits in the top ten. Patients aged 18 to 65 had newly diagnosed hyperthyroidism that had lasted under 2 months. Patients showing uncontrolled infection, other autoimmune disease, pregnancy or lactation were ineligible. The blood sample was taken at first hyperthyroidism diagnosis, before any ophthalmopathy symptoms. This clonotype was counted many times. Its antigen is still unknown. The sequenced sample consisted of blood. This TCR was recovered from a woman in her twenties or thirties with Graves' hyperthyroidism that later progressed to Graves' ophthalmopathy.

The CDR3 DNA reads as TGTGCCAGCAGTTTTCCCAGGGCAGGCACAGATACGCAGTATTTT. Its translation is CASSFPRAGTDTQYF. The chain links TRBV28 to TRBJ2-3; TRBD1 might be the D (5 bases). This CDR3 is built from 15 residues. V was pared by 3 bases and J by 1 base, with 11 bases between. The V gene's germline CDR1 is MDHEN and CDR2 SYDVKM.